This entry features one T cell receptor (beta chain) sequence. Its antigen is unidentified. Reverse transcription of about 500 ng total RNA with a constant-region primer produced TCR beta cDNA. TCR beta libraries came from three nested multiplex PCR rounds using slightly modified ARM-PCR. TRBV1-TRBV30 forward primers paired with a C-beta reverse primer drove the first two PCR rounds, roughly 10 cycles each. Using its own MiXCR run on the multiplex PCR reads, TCRdb lists one record per CDR3 protein. The sample holds some 110,000 distinct CDR3 sequences; approximately 64% are singletons and the top ten take 7% to 10%. This specimen comes from a study of tumor-infiltrating lymphocytes in primary liver carcinoma. Study-wide findings and caveats: Tumors reached a significantly greater top-250-clone fraction than blood did (p = 0.039).

This CDR3 comprises 13 residues. Germline CDR1 is SNHLY and CDR2 is FYNNEI. The ends were cut back, 3 bases at V and 7 bases at J, with 7 bases in the middle. The tissue used was unsorted bulk material of about 20-33 mg. RNA and DNA were co-extracted from it with the AllPrep DNA/RNA mini kit. Sequencing was performed on liver tumor tissue from sampling region 3. Indicated subset: tumor region T3, left-lateral pole. The sequence came from a woman aged 55-70 years with primary liver carcinoma and hepatitis B virus infection. The chain has TRBV2 and TRBJ1-6; D remains unclear. Here the CDR3 reads CASSERSNSPLHF. For the CDR3, the DNA is TGTGCCAGCAGTGAGCGGAGCAATTCACCCCTCCACTTT.